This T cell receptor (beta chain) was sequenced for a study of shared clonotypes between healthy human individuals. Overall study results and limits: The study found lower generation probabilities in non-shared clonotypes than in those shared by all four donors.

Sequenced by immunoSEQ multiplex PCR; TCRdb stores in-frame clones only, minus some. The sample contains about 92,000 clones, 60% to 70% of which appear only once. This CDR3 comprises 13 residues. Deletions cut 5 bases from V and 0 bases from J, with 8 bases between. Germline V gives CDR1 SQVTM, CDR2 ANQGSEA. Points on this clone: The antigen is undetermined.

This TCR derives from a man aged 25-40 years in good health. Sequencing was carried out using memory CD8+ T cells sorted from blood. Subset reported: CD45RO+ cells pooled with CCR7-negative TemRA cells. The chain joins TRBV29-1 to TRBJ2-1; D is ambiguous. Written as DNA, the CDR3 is TGCAGCGTTCTGTGGAGCTCCTACAATGAGCAGTTCTTC. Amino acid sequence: CSVLWSSYNEQFF.